This TCR beta chain was sequenced for a study of early T cells in non-severe SARS-CoV-2 infection. Study at large: Sequenced material consisted of bulk RNA (from unsorted whole blood), and chains were unpaired.

Unique molecular identifiers tagged individual cDNA molecules. In TCRdb, the 5' RACE reads were re-called with MiXCR into one record per CDR3 protein. The sample shows approximately 62,000 distinct CDR3 sequences, over 10% of them seen only once. Whole-study findings and limits: Matching with VDJdb favored anti-spike CD8 responses (missing private and CD4 specificities).

Note on this clonotype: The antigen is unknown.

Germline V gene sequence: CDR1 SGDLS, CDR2 YYNGEE. This CDR3 is built from 16 residues. Trimming cost V 1 base and J 6 bases; bases outside gene matches: 7. The chain joins TRBV9 to TRBJ1-6; 7 bases line up with TRBD1. The receptor's source is an adult who was a healthcare worker with PCR-confirmed SARS-CoV-2 infection or an uninfected control (not recorded which). Sequencing was carried out using whole blood. The chain's CDR3 is CASSVQGGQSNSPLHF. DNA for the CDR3: TGTGCCAGCAGCGTACAGGGGGGGCAGTCTAATTCACCCCTCCACTTT.